This T cell receptor beta chain was captured by sequencing in a study of CD8+ T cells in alopecia areata. Across the whole study: Approximately 6-11-week-old female C3H/HeJ mice were grafted with skin from spontaneously alopecic approximately 6-13-month-old C3H/HeJ graft donors. Study-level results: Among the cells sequenced in scalp samples are also the resident alphabeta T cells of normal skin. For lesional scalp, especially alopecia totalis/universalis, clonality was higher than in normal scalp. Mouse data revealed clearer TCR sharing than patient data did, a gap possibly tied to HLA.

This clone was detected only a few times. What it binds is unknown. Mouse gene names and germline throughout. The read terminates 4 residues ahead of where the CDR3 ends, so the germline J gene completes it. Cutaneous lymph node cells were pooled, and they were sorted using CD4, CD8alpha, NKG2D, NKG2ACE and other markers. cDNA serving as the sequencing template came from extracted, reverse transcribed RNA. Data came from immunoSEQ multiplex PCR; TCRdb stores just in-frame clones and leaves some out. The repertoire consists of more than 250,000 clones, none detected only once. There are 15 residues in the CDR3. The germline V and J ends were trimmed by 3 bases and 0 bases, with 11 bases remaining between them. Germline V CDR1 and CDR2: NNHNN, SYGAGS (reference sequence).

V usage is TRBV13-2 and J usage is TRBJ2-3, with D possibly being TRBD2 (7 bases). Sequencing was done on a sample of CD4+ T cells sorted from a lymph node. This receptor was taken from a C3H/HeJ mouse with alopecia areata. The mouse strain carries the MHC haplotype H2-k. CDR3 DNA (partial): TGTGCCAGCGGTGGCGGGGGGCGCAGTGCAGAA. Amino acids: CASGGGGRSAE. The CDR3 as a whole reads CASGGGGRSAETLYF.